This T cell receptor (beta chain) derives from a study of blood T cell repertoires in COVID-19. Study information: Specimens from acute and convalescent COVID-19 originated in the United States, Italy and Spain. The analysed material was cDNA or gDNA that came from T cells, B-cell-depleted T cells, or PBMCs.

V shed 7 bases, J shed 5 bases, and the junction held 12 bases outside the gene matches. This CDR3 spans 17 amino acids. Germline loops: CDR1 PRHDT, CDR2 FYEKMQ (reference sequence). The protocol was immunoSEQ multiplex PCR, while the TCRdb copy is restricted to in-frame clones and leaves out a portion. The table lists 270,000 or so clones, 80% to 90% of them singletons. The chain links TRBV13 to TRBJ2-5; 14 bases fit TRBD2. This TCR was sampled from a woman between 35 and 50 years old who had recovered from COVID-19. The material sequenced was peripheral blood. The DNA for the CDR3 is TGTGCCAGCAAACAGGGACTAGCGGGGGTCACCGCGGAGACCCAGTACTTC. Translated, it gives CASKQGLAGVTAETQYF. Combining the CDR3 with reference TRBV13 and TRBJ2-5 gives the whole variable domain AAGVIQSPRHLIKEKRETATLKCYPIPRHDTVYWYQQGPGQDPQFLISFYEKMQSDKGSIPDRFSAQQFSDYHSELNMSSLELGDSALYFCASKQGLAGVTAETQYFGPGTRLLVL.